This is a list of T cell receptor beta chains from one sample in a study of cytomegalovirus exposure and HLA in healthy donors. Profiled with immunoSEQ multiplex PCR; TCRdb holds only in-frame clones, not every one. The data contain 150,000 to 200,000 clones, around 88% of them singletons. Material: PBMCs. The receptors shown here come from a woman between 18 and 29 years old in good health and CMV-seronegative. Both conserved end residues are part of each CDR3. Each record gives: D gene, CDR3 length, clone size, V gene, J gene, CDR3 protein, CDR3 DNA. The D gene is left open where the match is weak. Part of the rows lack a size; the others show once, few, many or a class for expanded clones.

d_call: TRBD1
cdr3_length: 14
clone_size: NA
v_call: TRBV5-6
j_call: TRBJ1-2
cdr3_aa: CASSSEDRAFGYTF
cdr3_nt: TGTGCCAGCAGCTCCGAGGACAGGGCTTTCGGCTACACCTTC

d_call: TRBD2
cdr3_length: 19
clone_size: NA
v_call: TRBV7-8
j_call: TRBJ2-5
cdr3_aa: CASSLAITIPAGVRETQYF
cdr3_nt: TGTGCCAGCAGCTTAGCAATTACTATTCCAGCGGGAGTAAGGGAGACCCAGTACTTC

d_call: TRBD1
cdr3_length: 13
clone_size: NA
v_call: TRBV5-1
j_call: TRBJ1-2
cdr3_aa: CASSSTGVRGYTF
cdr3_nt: TGCGCCAGCAGCTCGACAGGGGTGAGAGGCTACACCTTC

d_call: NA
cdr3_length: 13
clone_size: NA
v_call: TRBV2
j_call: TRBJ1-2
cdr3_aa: CATAGGADYGYTF
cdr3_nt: TGTGCCACCGCGGGGGGGGCGGACTATGGCTACACCTTC

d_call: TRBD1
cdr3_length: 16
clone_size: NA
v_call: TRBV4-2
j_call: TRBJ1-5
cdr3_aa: CASSPGTGGLNQPQHF
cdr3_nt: TGTGCCAGCAGCCCAGGGACAGGGGGCCTCAATCAGCCCCAGCATTTT

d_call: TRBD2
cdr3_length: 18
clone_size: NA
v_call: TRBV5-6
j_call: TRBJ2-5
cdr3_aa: CASSPGLAGGPSLETQYF
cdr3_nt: TGTGCCAGCAGCCCGGGACTAGCGGGGGGGCCATCTCTGGAGACCCAGTACTTC

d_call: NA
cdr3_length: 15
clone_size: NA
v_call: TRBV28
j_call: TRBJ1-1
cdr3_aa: CASSLLGFWAGEAFF
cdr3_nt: TGTGCCAGCAGTTTATTAGGTTTTTGGGCAGGGGAAGCTTTCTTT

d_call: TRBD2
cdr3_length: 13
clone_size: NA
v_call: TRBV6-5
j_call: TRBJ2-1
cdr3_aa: CASNPTSGRLQFF
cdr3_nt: TGTGCCAGCAATCCGACTAGCGGGAGGCTCCAGTTCTTC

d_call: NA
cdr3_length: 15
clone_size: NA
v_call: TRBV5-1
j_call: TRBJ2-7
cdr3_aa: CASNPQGPSSYEQYF
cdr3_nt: TGCGCCAGCAACCCCCAGGGCCCCAGCTCCTACGAGCAGTACTTC

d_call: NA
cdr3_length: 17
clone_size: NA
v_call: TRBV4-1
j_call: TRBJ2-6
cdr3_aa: CASSHHSPVVRANVLTF
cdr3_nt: TGCGCCAGCAGCCACCACTCGCCCGTCGTTAGGGCCAACGTCCTGACTTTC

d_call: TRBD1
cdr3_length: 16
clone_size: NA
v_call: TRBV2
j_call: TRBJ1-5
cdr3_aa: CASSTGATHSNQPQHF
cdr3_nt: TGTGCCAGCAGTACAGGGGCCACGCATAGCAATCAGCCCCAGCATTTT

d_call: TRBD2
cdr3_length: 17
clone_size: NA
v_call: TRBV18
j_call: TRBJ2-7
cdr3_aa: CASSLTREVHFWYEQYF
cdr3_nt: TGTGCCAGCTCACTGACACGGGAGGTTCACTTCTGGTACGAGCAGTACTTC

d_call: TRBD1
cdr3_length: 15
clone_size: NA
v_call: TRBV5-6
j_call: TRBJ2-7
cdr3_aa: CASSLRGLIGNEQYF
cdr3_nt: TGTGCCAGCAGCTTAAGGGGGCTAATTGGCAACGAGCAGTACTTC

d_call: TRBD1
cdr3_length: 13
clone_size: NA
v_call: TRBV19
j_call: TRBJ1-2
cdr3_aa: CASSMGQGDGYTF
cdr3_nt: TGTGCCAGTAGTATGGGGCAGGGGGATGGCTACACCTTC

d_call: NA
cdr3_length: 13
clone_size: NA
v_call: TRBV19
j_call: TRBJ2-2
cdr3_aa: CASAPGHRGELFF
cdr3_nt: TGTGCCAGCGCACCCGGACACCGAGGGGAGCTGTTTTTT

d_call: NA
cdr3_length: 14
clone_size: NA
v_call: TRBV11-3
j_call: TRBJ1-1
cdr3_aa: CASSLSGMNTEAFF
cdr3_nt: TGTGCCAGCAGCTTATCAGGGATGAACACTGAAGCTTTCTTT

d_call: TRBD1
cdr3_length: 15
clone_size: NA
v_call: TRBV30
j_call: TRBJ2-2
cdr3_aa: CAWKSGGGYTGELFF
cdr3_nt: TGTGCCTGGAAATCAGGGGGCGGATACACCGGGGAGCTGTTTTTT

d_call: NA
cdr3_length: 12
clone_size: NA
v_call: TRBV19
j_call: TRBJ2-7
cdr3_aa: CASSESSYEQYF
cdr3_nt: TGTGCCAGTAGTGAGAGCTCCTACGAGCAGTACTTC

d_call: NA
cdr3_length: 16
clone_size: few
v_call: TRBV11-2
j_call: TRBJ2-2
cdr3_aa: CASSLDWGDYTGELFF
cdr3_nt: TGTGCCAGCAGCTTAGATTGGGGGGACTACACCGGGGAGCTGTTTTTT

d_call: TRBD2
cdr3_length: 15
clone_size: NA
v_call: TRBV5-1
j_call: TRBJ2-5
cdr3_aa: CASSLALAGEETQYF
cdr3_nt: TGCGCCAGCAGCTTGGCACTAGCGGGGGAAGAGACCCAGTACTTC

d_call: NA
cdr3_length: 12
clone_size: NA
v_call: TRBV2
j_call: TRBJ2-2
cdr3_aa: CASSLNTGELFF
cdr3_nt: TGTGCCAGCAGCCTGAACACCGGGGAGCTGTTTTTT

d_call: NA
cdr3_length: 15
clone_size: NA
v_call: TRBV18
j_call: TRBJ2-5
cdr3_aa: CATKPFGGAQETQYF
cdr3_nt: TGTGCCACCAAACCATTCGGCGGGGCCCAAGAGACCCAGTACTTC

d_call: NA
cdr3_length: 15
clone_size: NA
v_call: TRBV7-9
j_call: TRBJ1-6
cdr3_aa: CASSLGDGYNSPLHF
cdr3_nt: TGTGCCAGCAGCTTAGGCGACGGGTATAATTCACCCCTCCACTTT

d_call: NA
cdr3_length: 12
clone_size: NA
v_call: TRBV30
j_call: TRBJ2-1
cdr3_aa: CAWSVSGYEQFF
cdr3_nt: TGTGCCTGGAGTGTTTCAGGGTATGAGCAGTTCTTC

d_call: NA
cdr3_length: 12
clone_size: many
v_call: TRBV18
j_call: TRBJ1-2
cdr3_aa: CASADSNYGYTF
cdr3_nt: TGTGCCAGCGCTGACAGTAACTATGGCTACACCTTC

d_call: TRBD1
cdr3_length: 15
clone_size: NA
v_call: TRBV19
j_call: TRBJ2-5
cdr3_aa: CASSIAPTGGETQYF
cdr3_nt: TGTGCCAGTAGTATAGCCCCGACAGGGGGCGAGACCCAGTACTTC

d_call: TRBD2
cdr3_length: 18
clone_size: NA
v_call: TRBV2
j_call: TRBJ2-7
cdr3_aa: CASSEAGLAGGRVYEQYF
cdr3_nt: TGTGCCAGCAGTGAAGCCGGACTAGCGGGAGGAAGGGTTTACGAGCAGTACTTC

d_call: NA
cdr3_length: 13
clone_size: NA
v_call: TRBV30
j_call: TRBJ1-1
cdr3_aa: CAWSRVRGTEAFF
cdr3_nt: TGTGCCTGGAGCAGGGTTCGCGGCACTGAAGCTTTCTTT

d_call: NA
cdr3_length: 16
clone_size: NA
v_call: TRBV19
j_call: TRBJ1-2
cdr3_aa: CASSVYFRAHNYGYTF
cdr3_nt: TGTGCCAGTAGTGTCTATTTCAGGGCCCATAACTATGGCTACACCTTC

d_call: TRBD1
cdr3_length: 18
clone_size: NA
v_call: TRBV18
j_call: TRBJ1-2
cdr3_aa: CASSPYVDRSSLNYGYTF
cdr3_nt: TGTGCCAGCTCACCGTACGTGGACAGGTCCTCGCTTAACTATGGCTACACCTTC

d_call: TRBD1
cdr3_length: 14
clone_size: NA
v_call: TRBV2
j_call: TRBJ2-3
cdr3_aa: CASKQGALTDTQYF
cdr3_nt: TGTGCCAGCAAGCAGGGGGCCCTCACAGATACGCAGTATTTT

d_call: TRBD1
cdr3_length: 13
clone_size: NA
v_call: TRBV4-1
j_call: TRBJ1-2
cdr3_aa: CASTGGDNYGYTF
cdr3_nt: TGCGCCAGCACAGGGGGTGATAACTATGGCTACACCTTC

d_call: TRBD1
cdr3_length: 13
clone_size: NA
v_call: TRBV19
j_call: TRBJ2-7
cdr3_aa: CASSSGTAYEQYF
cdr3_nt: TGTGCCAGTAGTTCCGGGACAGCCTACGAGCAGTACTTC

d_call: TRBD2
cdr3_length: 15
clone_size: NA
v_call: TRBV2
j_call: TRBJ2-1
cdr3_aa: CASSRGAGVYNEQFF
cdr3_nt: TGTGCCAGCAGTAGAGGGGCGGGGGTCTACAATGAGCAGTTCTTC

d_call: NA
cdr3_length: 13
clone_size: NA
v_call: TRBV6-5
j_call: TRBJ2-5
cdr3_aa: CASSPGSTETQYF
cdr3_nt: TGTGCCAGCAGCCCCGGGTCCACCGAGACCCAGTACTTC

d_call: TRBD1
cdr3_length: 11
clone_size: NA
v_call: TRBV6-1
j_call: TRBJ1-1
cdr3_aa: CASSQGTAAFF
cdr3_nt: TGTGCCAGCAGTCAAGGGACAGCGGCTTTCTTT

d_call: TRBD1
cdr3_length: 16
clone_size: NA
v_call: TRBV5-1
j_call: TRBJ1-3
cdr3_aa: CASSLRDRGSGNTIYF
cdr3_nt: TGCGCCAGCAGCTTAAGGGACAGGGGATCTGGAAACACCATATATTTT